This T cell receptor (beta chain) was obtained from a study of blood T cells in healthy people across ages. Points from the study as a whole: Leaving the PBMCs unsorted stopped any conclusive comparison of naive versus antigen-experienced cells.

CDR1 is LGHNA and CDR2 is YSLEER in the germline V gene. The ends were cut back, 8 bases at V and 1 base at J, with 14 bases in the middle. The CDR3 runs 14 residues. Researchers collected around 11 milliliters of peripheral blood from every single donor. This clonotype was detected only a few times. No antigen is known for it. The use of a sample-barcoded 5' primer and a J-beta primer mix characterized a second PCR of 7 to 11 cycles. TCRdb itself ran the 5' RACE reads through MiXCR, one entry per CDR3 protein. The top ten clones hold 2.1% of a sample with 1.5 million to 2 million distinct CDR3 sequences, roughly 52% of them seen once.

The rearrangement uses TRBV4-3 and TRBJ1-2, with D unclear. The sequenced sample consisted of blood. The clonotype originates from a woman aged 40-49 years in good health. The CDR3 sequence: CASSPELGNYGYTF. CDR3 in DNA: TGCGCCAGCTCGCCGGAATTGGGTAACTATGGCTACACCTTC.